The present T cell receptor (beta chain) was sequenced within a study of cytomegalovirus exposure and HLA in healthy donors. Whole-study findings and limits: Beyond CMV serostatus, there was no information to go on about immune exposure. Analysis performed later showed TCR beta chains linked to HLA being more clonally expanded than equally common others. The productive fraction for most TCR beta V segments was about 90% or about 30% in an earlier analysis. Trimming of TCR beta V- and J-genes showed a link, identified in a later analysis, to a missense DCLRE1C variant.

Both 60 Vbeta primers and 13 Jbeta primers went into the PCR. Sequencing was performed with immunoSEQ multiplex PCR; in TCRdb, only in-frame clones are kept and a portion is missing. Here the sample spans 150,000 to 250,000 clones, 70% to 85% being singletons. Per the germline V gene, CDR1 is ENHRY and CDR2 is SYGVKD. The CDR3 sequence is 17 residues long. V gave up 0 bases and J gave up 6 bases; unmatched junction bases: 12. This clone came up once. Its antigen is currently unknown. The TCR sequence derives from a woman aged 30 to 39 in good health and CMV-seropositive. The rearrangement uses TRBV10-3 and TRBJ2-7, with 9 bases that match TRBD2. Sequenced material: PBMCs. The CDR3 spells CAISESSSGTGWGEQYF. CDR3 nucleotide sequence: TGTGCCATCAGTGAGTCGTCTAGCGGGACCGGGTGGGGCGAGCAGTACTTC.